One sample yielded the 19 T cell receptor beta chains listed below, sequenced in a study of PD-L1 blockade in urothelial cancer. The protocol was immunoSEQ multiplex PCR, while the TCRdb copy is restricted to in-frame clones and leaves out a portion. The sample consists of about 84,000 clones, 82% of them appearing once. The input for sequencing was PBMCs, taken around atezolizumab (anti-PD-L1) treatment. These receptors were taken from a man aged 70-80 years with urothelial cancer.

The chain has TRBV2 and TRBJ2-7; maybe TRBD2 (6 bases). V was trimmed by 8 bases and J by 6 bases, leaving 20 bases between them. Germline CDR1 SNHLY, CDR2 FYNNEI. The CDR3 consists of 14 residues. The CDR3 region is CASARDDFYREQYF. The CDR3 bases are TGTGCCAGCGCGCGGGACGACTTCTACCGCGAGCAGTACTTC.

The J gene is TRBJ2-3, the V gene TRBV7-2; TRBD2 matches 9 bases. With V trimmed by 4 bases and J by 4 bases, 15 bases remained unmatched. The germline V gene encodes CDR1 SGHTA and CDR2 FQGNSA. This CDR3 has 18 amino acids. The CDR3 DNA reads TGTGCCAGCAGCTCTAGAGGGAGGCGCGGGGGGGCCTCAGATACGCAGTATTTT. It yields the protein CASSSRGRRGGASDTQYF.

The CDR3, as DNA: TGTGCCAGCAGCCCACAGGTTTCCGACCGCTATGGCTACACCTTC. Protein: CASSPQVSDRYGYTF. This chain joins TRBV7-2 and TRBJ1-2; perhaps TRBD1 as D (5 bases). Trimming left V 5 bases short and J 4 bases short, with 17 bases between. The length of the CDR3 is 15 residues. Looked up from germline, CDR1 is SGHTA and CDR2 is FQGNSA.

This clone has only a few counts. V is TRBV7-6 and J is TRBJ2-7, with D perhaps TRBD2 (5 bases). This CDR3 is 17 amino acids long. Germline loops: CDR1 SGHVS, CDR2 FNYEAQ. The germline V and J ends were trimmed by 4 bases and 2 bases, with 21 bases remaining between them. The CDR3 region has the DNA TGTGCCAGCAGCTCCCGCAAAACGGCGGGTTCAGCCTACGAGCAGTACTTC. It yields the protein CASSSRKTAGSAYEQYF.

This clone has a single count. This sequence joins TRBV9 and TRBJ2-1; 10 bases line up with TRBD2. CDR1 and CDR2 (germline): SGDLS, YYNGEE. CDR3 length: 15 amino acids. V was pared by 3 bases and J by 5 bases, with 5 bases of the junction left unmatched. The DNA for the CDR3 is TGTGCCAGCAGCGCCGGGACTAGCGACAACAATGAGCAGTTCTTC. It yields the protein CASSAGTSDNNEQFF.

The V and J genes are TRBV6-5 and TRBJ2-5; 7 positions match TRBD1. This CDR3 region has 16 residues. Looked up from germline, CDR1 is MNHEY and CDR2 is SVGAGI. V shed 3 bases, J shed 0 bases, and the junction held 7 bases outside the gene matches. CDR3 sequence: CASSYRKQGYQETQYF. In DNA form, the CDR3 reads TGTGCCAGCAGTTATCGAAAACAGGGGTACCAAGAGACCCAGTACTTC.

V and J are TRBV7-2 and TRBJ2-3; possibly TRBD2 for D (7 bases). The CDR3 consists of 19 residues. Germline V CDR1 and CDR2: SGHTA, FQGNSA. V was pared by 5 bases and J by 5 bases, with 29 bases between. CDR3 loop: CASSPIGGAVEGRGDTQYF. In nucleotides, the CDR3 is TGTGCCAGCAGCCCCATTGGGGGCGCCGTTGAGGGGAGGGGAGATACGCAGTATTTT. The full variable domain, rest sourced from reference TRBV7-2 and TRBJ2-3, is GAGVSQSPSNKVTEKGKDVELRCDPISGHTALYWYRQSLGQGLEFLIYFQGNSAPDKSGLPSDRFSAERTGGSVSTLTIQRTQQEDSAVYLCASSPIGGAVEGRGDTQYFGPGTRLTVL.

On this clone itself: Since a far larger clone is one base different, this is likely a read error. This chain links TRBV5-1 with TRBJ1-5; D is ambiguous. The length of the CDR3 is 17 residues. Trimming pared 4 bases from V and 0 bases from J, leaving 17 bases between. Germline V lookup: CDR1 SGHRS, CDR2 YFSETQ. Written as DNA, the CDR3 is TGCGCCAGCAGCACGAAAAATAGTCGGTTTAGCAATCAGCCCCAGCATTTT. Encoded protein: CASSTKNSRFSNQPQHF.

The V gene is TRBV11-3, the J gene TRBJ2-7; 7 nucleotides align to TRBD2. This CDR3 is built from 13 residues. Germline lookup yields CDR1 SGHNT and CDR2 YENEEA. The V and J ends lost 5 bases and 6 bases, in that order; junction bases with no gene match: 7. CDR3 region: CASSPSGGGEQYF. DNA of the CDR3: TGTGCCAGCAGCCCCTCGGGGGGTGGCGAGCAGTACTTC. Drawing the rest from reference TRBV11-3 and TRBJ2-7, the complete variable domain is EAGVVQSPRYKIIEKKQPVAFWCNPISGHNTLYWYLQNLGQGPELLIRYENEEAVDDSQLPKDRFSAERLKGVDSTLKIQPAELGDSAVYLCASSPSGGGEQYFGPGTRLTVT.

This chain links TRBV27 with TRBJ2-5; 7 bases fit TRBD1. Trimming removed 10 bases from V and 4 bases from J; junction bases left unmatched: 9. Per the germline V gene, CDR1 is MNHEY and CDR2 is SMNVEV (reference sequence). This CDR3 has 13 amino acids. CDR3 region: CAKPRQGLETQYF. The CDR3 nucleotides read TGTGCCAAACCAAGACAGGGCTTAGAGACCCAGTACTTC.

Concerning this clone: The germline gene is not matched at one end of the junction; a read error may be the cause. The V call is TRBV30, the J call TRBJ2-1, with TRBD2 matching over 13 bases. From germline, CDR1 is GTSNPN and CDR2 SVGIG (reference sequence). CDR3 size: 13 residues. The CDR3 region is CSLAGGPADEQFF. The CDR3 DNA sequence: TGCTCACTAGCGGGAGGGCCGGCAGATGAGCAGTTCTTC.

V usage is TRBV11-3 and J usage is TRBJ2-5; 11 nucleotides align to TRBD2. The ends lost 1 base at V and 2 bases at J; junction bases unmatched: 3. From germline, CDR1 is SGHNT and CDR2 YENEEA. The CDR3 contains 16 residues. CDR3 bases: TGTGCCAGCAGCTTAGGGACTAGCGGGTATCAAGAGACCCAGTACTTC. It specifies CASSLGTSGYQETQYF.

The chain is built from TRBV11-2 and TRBJ2-5, with 7 bases fitting TRBD1. The CDR3 sequence is 16 residues long. J gave up 4 bases and V 1 base, and 9 bases lay outside the gene matches. From germline, CDR1 is SGHAT and CDR2 FQNNGV. CDR3 region: CASSLGVQGLSETQYF. As DNA, the CDR3 is TGTGCCAGCAGCTTAGGAGTACAGGGGCTGTCAGAGACCCAGTACTTC.

This sequence joins TRBV5-1 and TRBJ2-3; 10 bases agree with TRBD1. Germline CDR1 reads SGHRS; CDR2 reads YFSETQ. Unmatched junction bases numbered 5, after V lost 3 bases and J lost 4 bases. The CDR3 is made up of 15 amino acids. The CDR3: CASSSRQGASDTQYF. CDR3 DNA: TGCGCCAGCAGCTCTAGACAGGGGGCCTCAGATACGCAGTATTTT.

J is TRBJ1-1 and V is TRBV6-5; 12 positions match TRBD1. Germline assignment: CDR1 MNHEY and CDR2 SVGAGI. V trimming: 0 bases; J trimming: 2 bases; junction bases outside the gene matches: 1. The CDR3 totals 16 residues. CDR3 region: CASSYSGTGGNTEAFF. CDR3 sequence (DNA): TGTGCCAGCAGTTACTCCGGGACAGGGGGCAACACTGAAGCTTTCTTT.

The V and J genes are TRBV7-8 and TRBJ2-1; 9 positions agree with TRBD2. Trimming at V came to 5 bases and at J to 4 bases, leaving 6 bases not matched to a gene. The V gene's germline CDR1 is SGHVS and CDR2 FQNEAQ. The CDR3 consists of 15 residues. For the CDR3, the DNA is TGTGCCAGCAGCCCCTCTAGCGGGGCGTACAATGAGCAGTTCTTC. Translated: CASSPSSGAYNEQFF.

The V gene is TRBV12-1, the J gene TRBJ1-1; the table's D call, TRBD1, has no DNA check behind it. TRBV12-1 is a listed pseudogene. This CDR3 is 16 amino acids long. In nucleotides, the CDR3 is TGTGCCAGCAGCCCCTGGGACAGGACCATGAACACTGAAGCTTTCTTT. Translation gives CASSPWDRTMNTEAFF.

The chain joins TRBV5-1 to TRBJ1-2, with 10 bases lining up with TRBD1. Germline V gene data show CDR1 as SGHRS and CDR2 as YFSETQ. V trimming: 3 bases; J trimming: 8 bases; junction bases outside the gene matches: 7. CDR3 size: 14 residues. The CDR3 DNA sequence: TGCGCCAGCAGCTCGGGACAGGGGAGTTCGGGCTACACCTTC. It encodes CASSSGQGSSGYTF.

This clone appeared a few times. This sequence joins TRBV7-2 and TRBJ2-2; TRBD2 aligns across 11 bases. Germline-derived CDR1 and CDR2 are SGHTA and FQGNSA. The CDR3 is made up of 15 amino acids. V was clipped by 6 bases and J by 7 bases; unmatched bases: 7. The CDR3 DNA follows: TGTGCCAGCAGGACTAGCGGGACCATCCGCGGGGAGCTGTTTTTT. Translation: CASRTSGTIRGELFF.